This is a list of T cell receptor beta chains from one sample in a study of regulatory T cells in long-lasting Graves disease. MiXCR was run by TCRdb on the multiplex PCR reads, yielding one entry per CDR3 protein. The sample holds 400,000 to 500,000 distinct CDR3 sequences, under 25% seen once. Material: peripheral blood mononuclear cells (PBMCs), obtained when the disease was refractory, from a patient treated with antithyroid drugs. These receptors were taken from a female donor with Graves disease. Both conserved end residues are part of each CDR3. The D gene is left open where the match is weak. Clone size, where shown, is once, few, many, or a class for clones that have expanded.

CDR3nt: TGTGCCAGCAGCGTAGACGAGCAGGGCCCTGGCTACACCTTC
CDR3aa: CASSVDEQGPGYTF
abundance: .
d_gene: .
j_gene: TRBJ1-2
v_gene: TRBV9

CDR3nt: TGTGCCAGCAGCCCCTGGGGGACGGAGCCCTATGGCTACACCTTC
CDR3aa: CASSPWGTEPYGYTF
abundance: .
d_gene: .
j_gene: TRBJ1-2
v_gene: TRBV7-2

CDR3nt: TGTGCCAGCAGCCGCGGGCGGGTCTCGAATTCACCCCTCCACTTT
CDR3aa: CASSRGRVSNSPLHF
abundance: many
d_gene: .
j_gene: TRBJ1-6
v_gene: TRBV3-1

CDR3nt: TGCAGCGCTGGGTACAGGGGGCCCCAAGAGACCCAGTACTTC
CDR3aa: CSAGYRGPQETQYF
abundance: .
d_gene: TRBD1
j_gene: TRBJ2-5
v_gene: TRBV29-1

CDR3nt: TGTGCCAGCACCCCCGGGGACACGACGAACACCGGGGAGCTGTTTTTT
CDR3aa: CASTPGDTTNTGELFF
abundance: .
d_gene: .
j_gene: TRBJ2-2
v_gene: TRBV12-3/TRBV12-4

CDR3nt: TGTGCCAGCAGTTCTGTTCGGACAGGCAATCAGCCCCAGCATTTT
CDR3aa: CASSSVRTGNQPQHF
abundance: few
d_gene: .
j_gene: TRBJ1-5
v_gene: TRBV28

CDR3nt: TGTGCCAGCAGCTTATCGAGCGTAGGGGATGGCTACACCTTC
CDR3aa: CASSLSSVGDGYTF
abundance: .
d_gene: .
j_gene: TRBJ1-2
v_gene: TRBV7-9

CDR3nt: TGTGCCAGCAGCTTAGCACCACAGGCAGGATACGAGCAGTACTTC
CDR3aa: CASSLAPQAGYEQYF
abundance: many
d_gene: .
j_gene: TRBJ2-7
v_gene: TRBV7-2

CDR3nt: TGTGCCAGCAGCTCCTGGGGGGGACTAGCGGGAGAGACCCAGTACTTC
CDR3aa: CASSSWGGLAGETQYF
abundance: .
d_gene: TRBD2
j_gene: TRBJ2-5
v_gene: TRBV7-3

CDR3nt: TGTGCCAGCAGCGGGACCCCATGGTGGCTATCCTATGGCTACACCTTC
CDR3aa: CASSGTPWWLSYGYTF
abundance: .
d_gene: .
j_gene: TRBJ1-2
v_gene: TRBV12-3/TRBV12-4

CDR3nt: TGTGCCAGTAGTATCTGGCAGAATCAGCCCCAGCATTTT
CDR3aa: CASSIWQNQPQHF
abundance: few
d_gene: .
j_gene: TRBJ1-5
v_gene: TRBV19

CDR3nt: TGCGCCAGCAGCCAAGAGGGGTCCCTGAACACCGGGGAGCTGTTTTTT
CDR3aa: CASSQEGSLNTGELFF
abundance: .
d_gene: .
j_gene: TRBJ2-2
v_gene: TRBV4-1

CDR3nt: TGTGCCAGCAGCTCCCTCGGACAGGGGTCCTATCTTTATACCGCCAATGAGCAGTTCTTC
CDR3aa: CASSSLGQGSYLYTANEQFF
abundance: .
d_gene: TRBD1
j_gene: TRBJ2-1
v_gene: TRBV11-3

CDR3nt: TGTGCCAGCAGCTCAAGAGGGGACAGCCTTAACTATGGCTACACCTTC
CDR3aa: CASSSRGDSLNYGYTF
abundance: many
d_gene: TRBD1
j_gene: TRBJ1-2
v_gene: TRBV7-8

CDR3nt: TGTGCCAGCAGTTTTAGGGCGGACAGTGCACTCTCTAACTATGGCTACACCTTC
CDR3aa: CASSFRADSALSNYGYTF
abundance: many
d_gene: .
j_gene: TRBJ1-2
v_gene: TRBV28

CDR3nt: TGCAGCGTTCGTCGGCCCTACAATGAGCAGTTCTTC
CDR3aa: CSVRRPYNEQFF
abundance: .
d_gene: .
j_gene: TRBJ2-1
v_gene: TRBV29-1

CDR3nt: TGTGCCAGCAGCTCCGCCGGGACAGGGTACACCGGGGAGCTGTTTTTT
CDR3aa: CASSSAGTGYTGELFF
abundance: .
d_gene: TRBD1
j_gene: TRBJ2-2
v_gene: TRBV7-2

CDR3nt: TGTGCCAGCAGTTATCGCGGGGGTGGGGCAATATTTCGGGCCGGGGAGCTGTTTTTT
CDR3aa: CASSYRGGGAIFRAGELFF
abundance: .
d_gene: TRBD2
j_gene: TRBJ2-2
v_gene: TRBV6-2/TRBV6-3

CDR3nt: TGTGCCAGCAGTCCAGGACCCTCGGAGGCCTACGAGCAGTACTTC
CDR3aa: CASSPGPSEAYEQYF
abundance: many
d_gene: .
j_gene: TRBJ2-7
v_gene: TRBV28

CDR3nt: TGTGCCAGCAGTTTGAGCGGTCTAGCGGGAAAAGAGACCCAGCACTTC
CDR3aa: CASSLSGLAGKETQHF
abundance: .
d_gene: TRBD2
j_gene: TRBJ2-5
v_gene: TRBV28

CDR3nt: TGTGCCAGCAGCTTGCGGCTTATGGGCAATCAGCCCCAGCATTTT
CDR3aa: CASSLRLMGNQPQHF
abundance: .
d_gene: .
j_gene: TRBJ1-5
v_gene: TRBV13

CDR3nt: TGTGCCAGTGGGCTGGACCCAGATACGCAGTATTTT
CDR3aa: CASGLDPDTQYF
abundance: .
d_gene: .
j_gene: TRBJ2-3
v_gene: TRBV28

CDR3nt: TGTGCCAGCAGCCGGGACAGGGGAAATTCACCCCTCCACTTT
CDR3aa: CASSRDRGNSPLHF
abundance: many
d_gene: TRBD1
j_gene: TRBJ1-6
v_gene: TRBV12-3/TRBV12-4

CDR3nt: TGTGCCCGGGCGGGACAGGGAAACTATGGCTACACCTTC
CDR3aa: CARAGQGNYGYTF
abundance: few
d_gene: TRBD1
j_gene: TRBJ1-2
v_gene: TRBV30

CDR3nt: TGCAGTGCTAGAGATGTCTACAGCGGGAGTACCTACGAGCAGTACTTC
CDR3aa: CSARDVYSGSTYEQYF
abundance: .
d_gene: TRBD2
j_gene: TRBJ2-7
v_gene: TRBV20-1

CDR3nt: TGTGCCAGCAGTGCACCCGGGACAGGGTCTACCTACGAGCAGTACTTC
CDR3aa: CASSAPGTGSTYEQYF
abundance: many
d_gene: TRBD1
j_gene: TRBJ2-7
v_gene: TRBV28

CDR3nt: TGCAGTGCCTCTAGCGGGGGGGCCCTGGGCGAGCAGTACTTC
CDR3aa: CSASSGGALGEQYF
abundance: few
d_gene: TRBD2
j_gene: TRBJ2-7
v_gene: TRBV20-1

CDR3nt: TGTGCCTGGTTAACAGGGAACTCTGGGGCCAACGTCCTGACTTTC
CDR3aa: CAWLTGNSGANVLTF
abundance: .
d_gene: .
j_gene: TRBJ2-6
v_gene: TRBV30

CDR3nt: TGTGCCGGCAGGGACGCCGATAAACGGGGCTACACCTTC
CDR3aa: CAGRDADKRGYTF
abundance: many
d_gene: .
j_gene: TRBJ1-2
v_gene: TRBV6-1

CDR3nt: TGTGCCAGCAGCGCGCGCCCCGGGACTAGCGGGAGGGCCGCGTACGAGCAGTACTTC
CDR3aa: CASSARPGTSGRAAYEQYF
abundance: many
d_gene: TRBD2
j_gene: TRBJ2-7
v_gene: TRBV7-2

CDR3nt: TGTGCCAGTAAGGGGAGGGGGTTTGAACTGTTTTTT
CDR3aa: CASKGRGFELFF
abundance: .
d_gene: .
j_gene: TRBJ1-4
v_gene: TRBV19

CDR3nt: TGCAGCGTTGCCACGAGTATCGTCTATGGCTACACCTTC
CDR3aa: CSVATSIVYGYTF
abundance: .
d_gene: .
j_gene: TRBJ1-2
v_gene: TRBV29-1

CDR3nt: TGTGCCAGCAGTTTACGGACAGGGGGCGGTTCACCCCTCCACTTT
CDR3aa: CASSLRTGGGSPLHF
abundance: many
d_gene: TRBD1
j_gene: TRBJ1-6
v_gene: TRBV28

CDR3nt: TGTGCCAGCAGCCCGAGGGGTAGCGGGAGAGGGAATGAGCAGTTCTTC
CDR3aa: CASSPRGSGRGNEQFF
abundance: few
d_gene: TRBD2
j_gene: TRBJ2-1
v_gene: TRBV28

CDR3nt: TGTGCCAGCAGCTTAGCGACTAGCGGGACCCACGAGCAGTACTTC
CDR3aa: CASSLATSGTHEQYF
abundance: many
d_gene: TRBD2
j_gene: TRBJ2-7
v_gene: TRBV7-2

CDR3nt: TGTGCCAGCAGCGGCCCCGGGCGCAATCAGCCCCAGCATTTT
CDR3aa: CASSGPGRNQPQHF
abundance: many
d_gene: .
j_gene: TRBJ1-5
v_gene: TRBV12-3/TRBV12-4

CDR3nt: TGTGCCAGCAGTTTCGGGGGCGGTGGCAATGAGCAGTTCTTC
CDR3aa: CASSFGGGGNEQFF
abundance: .
d_gene: .
j_gene: TRBJ2-1
v_gene: TRBV27

CDR3nt: TGTGCCAGCAGTGCTCGATCCGGGACTCTAACCTACGAGCAGTACTTC
CDR3aa: CASSARSGTLTYEQYF
abundance: few
d_gene: .
j_gene: TRBJ2-7
v_gene: TRBV6-1

CDR3nt: TGTGCCACCCAGGGGACAGGGGGCTATGAAAAACTGTTTTTT
CDR3aa: CATQGTGGYEKLFF
abundance: many
d_gene: TRBD1
j_gene: TRBJ1-4
v_gene: TRBV10-3

CDR3nt: TGCGCCAGCAGCTTGGACCCCGGGACAGCGTCCGGGGAGCTGTTTTTT
CDR3aa: CASSLDPGTASGELFF
abundance: few
d_gene: TRBD1
j_gene: TRBJ2-2
v_gene: TRBV5-1

CDR3nt: TGTGCCAGCAGCTTTATGCAGAATGAAAAACTGTTTTTT
CDR3aa: CASSFMQNEKLFF
abundance: .
d_gene: .
j_gene: TRBJ1-4
v_gene: TRBV7-2

CDR3nt: TGTGCCAGCAGTTCTAGGGGCGGGGAAACCTACGAGCAGTACTTC
CDR3aa: CASSSRGGETYEQYF
abundance: many
d_gene: .
j_gene: TRBJ2-7
v_gene: TRBV28

CDR3nt: TGTGCCAGCAGTCTGACGGCAGGGAGGTACGAGCAGTACTTC
CDR3aa: CASSLTAGRYEQYF
abundance: many
d_gene: .
j_gene: TRBJ2-7
v_gene: TRBV6-1

CDR3nt: TGTGCCAGCAGTGGTACCGGGACAGGCACAGATACGCAGTATTTT
CDR3aa: CASSGTGTGTDTQYF
abundance: few
d_gene: TRBD1
j_gene: TRBJ2-3
v_gene: TRBV2

CDR3nt: TGTGCCAGCAGCTTAGGGAGGGGACTAGCGGGAGGAATTGCCTCCTACGAGCAGTACTTC
CDR3aa: CASSLGRGLAGGIASYEQYF
abundance: many
d_gene: TRBD2
j_gene: TRBJ2-7
v_gene: TRBV7-8

CDR3nt: TGTGCCAGCAGTTTACCCCCCCCCAGGTGGGGGGATTCACCCCTCCACTTT
CDR3aa: CASSLPPPRWGDSPLHF
abundance: .
d_gene: .
j_gene: TRBJ1-6
v_gene: TRBV28

CDR3nt: TGCAGTGCTAGAGCGCAAAACAATCAGCCCCAGCATTTT
CDR3aa: CSARAQNNQPQHF
abundance: many
d_gene: .
j_gene: TRBJ1-5
v_gene: TRBV20-1

CDR3nt: TGTGCCAGCAGTCACGGGACGGCCAAGTATAATTCACCCCTCCACTTT
CDR3aa: CASSHGTAKYNSPLHF
abundance: many
d_gene: .
j_gene: TRBJ1-6
v_gene: TRBV27

CDR3nt: TGTGCCAGCAAGAGGGAGTCCGAGCAGTACTTC
CDR3aa: CASKRESEQYF
abundance: many
d_gene: .
j_gene: TRBJ2-7
v_gene: TRBV12-3/TRBV12-4

CDR3nt: TGTGCCAGCAGCCGGACCGGCGGGACCGTAAACACCCAGTACTTC
CDR3aa: CASSRTGGTVNTQYF
abundance: many
d_gene: .
j_gene: TRBJ2-5
v_gene: TRBV14

CDR3nt: TGTGCCTTGTCCGGGACCGCCGGAGGCTACACCTTC
CDR3aa: CALSGTAGGYTF
abundance: many
d_gene: .
j_gene: TRBJ1-2
v_gene: TRBV30

CDR3nt: TGTGCCAGCAGCAGCCGACAGTACGTACACGAGCAGTACTTC
CDR3aa: CASSSRQYVHEQYF
abundance: few
d_gene: .
j_gene: TRBJ2-7
v_gene: TRBV28